These T cell receptor beta chains were read from a single sample in a study of early stage breast cancer tumors. Libraries were prepared by immunoSEQ multiplex PCR; TCRdb keeps only in-frame clonotypes and omits some of them. Seen here are over 7,000 clones, about 72% observed once, and the top ten hold approximately 9%. The sequencing sample was made of normal breast tissue next to the tumor. The receptors were gathered from a person between 60 and 70 years old with breast cancer. The CDR3 runs from the conserved cysteine through the conserved F or W. The order of the fields is CDR3 protein, J gene, CDR3 length, V gene, clone size. The listing skips clone size in some rows; elsewhere it reads once, few, many or a size class.

CASSTDLGTEAFF | TRBJ1-1 | 13 | TRBV27 | few
CASSLVGRETQYF | TRBJ2-5 | 13 | TRBV5-6 | NA
CASSIDRASRNTEAFF | TRBJ1-1 | 16 | TRBV19 | NA
CASRRGADNEQFF | TRBJ2-1 | 13 | TRBV5-1 | NA
CASSPRQGKAFF | TRBJ1-1 | 12 | TRBV11-3 | NA
CASSSRRGNAEAFF | TRBJ1-1 | 14 | TRBV4-2 | NA
CASAAGTNTGELFF | TRBJ2-2 | 14 | TRBV11-3 | NA
CASSLDSSVNTEAFF | TRBJ1-1 | 15 | TRBV9 | NA
CASSLAEGSKSQRNTEAFF | TRBJ1-1 | 19 | TRBV5-1 | NA
CASSSKGDWRNEQFF | TRBJ2-1 | 15 | TRBV7-2 | NA
CASSSASRETQYF | TRBJ2-5 | 13 | TRBV9 | NA
CASSLFRGHAEQYF | TRBJ2-7 | 14 | TRBV27 | NA
CASSTQLGGSGIQYF | TRBJ2-4 | 15 | TRBV11-1 | few
CASSYLGQGYEQYF | TRBJ2-7 | 14 | TRBV6-5 | NA
CSGQGASGQTQYF | TRBJ2-5 | 13 | TRBV29-1 | few
CSAGGVSSYEQYF | TRBJ2-7 | 13 | TRBV29-1 | NA
CASSEGVGTGKPYGYTF | TRBJ1-2 | 17 | TRBV25-1 | NA
CASSFRTDSYEQYF | TRBJ2-7 | 14 | TRBV27 | few
CSVEDATGTGGNEQFF | TRBJ2-1 | 16 | TRBV29-1 | NA
CASSPGTSGINYEQFF | TRBJ2-1 | 16 | TRBV19 | NA
CASSPRGTPGNTQYF | TRBJ2-3 | 15 | TRBV5-8 | NA
CASSDSGGNSPLHF | TRBJ1-6 | 14 | TRBV6-4 | NA
CASGLGGNTDTQYF | TRBJ2-3 | 14 | TRBV12-5 | NA
CASSLTSGRAGETDTQYF | TRBJ2-3 | 18 | TRBV7-8 | few
CASSLTGLASANYGYTF | TRBJ1-2 | 17 | TRBV27 | NA
CASSPTGGVSNEKLFF | TRBJ1-4 | 16 | TRBV5-6 | NA
CASSLLGTSGKGEQFF | TRBJ2-1 | 16 | TRBV7-9 | NA
CSVEDRNGNGYTF | TRBJ1-2 | 13 | TRBV29-1 | NA
CASSPYSSNQPQHF | TRBJ1-5 | 14 | TRBV28 | NA
CASSQRAGGSTDTQYF | TRBJ2-3 | 16 | TRBV4-1 | NA
CASSFDRGQGNQPQHF | TRBJ1-5 | 16 | TRBV5-8 | NA
CASTGNQPQHF | TRBJ1-5 | 11 | TRBV27 | NA
CASSPRTGGHEKLFF | TRBJ1-4 | 15 | TRBV5-6 | NA
CASSSGGNNDAQYF | TRBJ2-7 | 14 | TRBV19 | NA
CASSIIGFQPQHF | TRBJ1-5 | 13 | TRBV19 | NA
CAWSIQGTTEAFF | TRBJ1-1 | 13 | TRBV30 | NA
CASRVAGESSYNEQFF | TRBJ2-1 | 16 | TRBV6-6 | NA
CASRGTSGYNEQFF | TRBJ2-1 | 14 | TRBV2 | NA
CATSRALAGPSGQFF | TRBJ2-1 | 15 | TRBV15 | NA
CASSLGAGPTGELFF | TRBJ2-2 | 15 | TRBV5-4 | NA
CASSLLAGGYNEQFF | TRBJ2-1 | 15 | TRBV5-1 | few
CASTVAGGLSNEQYF | TRBJ2-7 | 15 | TRBV7-9 | NA
CASSYSSWGELFF | TRBJ2-2 | 13 | TRBV6-5 | NA
CASSLDPGRADTQYF | TRBJ2-3 | 15 | TRBV11-2 | NA